Listed here are 13 T cell receptor beta chains from one sample, sequenced in a study of cytomegalovirus exposure and HLA in healthy donors (dated by TCRdb to about 2017). The library came from the immunoSEQ multiplex PCR assay. For the multiplex PCR, a mixture combining 60 forward primers for TCR Vbeta segments and 13 reverse primers for TCR Jbeta segments was used. The clones in this table, taken by TCRdb from immuneACCESS, are in-frame only. Not every clone is retained; where verified, under half of the shortfall comes from an unresolved V gene, and the cause of the rest is unknown. The sample table shows under 200,000 clones, and 80% are seen once. The ten largest clones capture about 2% of the sample. The sample consisted of PBMCs. These receptor sequences come from a human donor in good health.

V usage is TRBV5-1 and J usage is TRBJ1-3, with 7 bases identical to TRBD1. The CDR3 loop spans 15 amino acids. CDR1 is SGHRS and CDR2 is YFSETQ in the germline V gene. V gave up 2 bases and J gave up 1 base; unmatched junction bases: 3. The CDR3, as DNA: TGCGCCAGCAGCTTAACAGGGGTTTCTGGAAACACCATATATTTT. Amino acids: CASSLTGVSGNTIYF. Based on the CDR3 plus reference TRBV5-1 and TRBJ1-3, the full variable domain is KAGVTQTPRYLIKTRGQQVTLSCSPISGHRSVSWYQQTPGQGLQFLFEYFSETQRNKGNFPGRFSGRQFSNSRSEMNVSTLELGDSALYLCASSLTGVSGNTIYFGEGSWLTVV.

The rearrangement links TRBV9 to TRBJ1-1; D unclear. V shed 0 bases and J shed 5 bases, with 8 bases lying between them. This CDR3 is built from 13 residues. Germline-derived CDR1 and CDR2 are SGDLS and YYNGEE. CDR3: CASSVVQYTEAFF. As DNA, the CDR3 is TGTGCCAGCAGCGTAGTTCAGTATACTGAAGCTTTCTTT. Full variable domain (rest looked up from reference TRBV9 and TRBJ1-1): DSGVTQTPKHLITATGQRVTLRCSPRSGDLSVYWYQQSLDQGLQFLIQYYNGEERAKGNILERFSAQQFPDLHSELNLSSLELGDSALYFCASSVVQYTEAFFGQGTRLTVV.

The chain links TRBV5-4 to TRBJ2-3; tentatively, D is TRBD1 (5 bases). V was clipped by 4 bases and J by 0 bases, with 12 bases between them. The CDR3 sequence is 15 residues long. Per germline, CDR1 SGHNT and CDR2 YYREEE (reference sequence). The CDR3 bases are TGTGCCAGCAGCCGTACAACAGGTAGCACAGATACGCAGTATTTT. This encodes CASSRTTGSTDTQYF.

This CDR3 reads CASRATTSNYGYTF. The CDR3 nucleotides are TGTGCCAGCAGGGCGACAACCTCTAACTATGGCTACACCTTC. The V gene is TRBV2, the J gene TRBJ1-2; no definite D call. The ends were cut back, 6 bases at V and 0 bases at J, with 11 bases in the middle. CDR1 is SNHLY, CDR2 FYNNEI, per germline. CDR3 length: 14 amino acids.

The chain recombines TRBV9 with TRBJ2-7; 10 nucleotides align to TRBD1. V gave up 3 bases and J gave up 7 bases; unmatched junction bases: 7. This CDR3 is 14 amino acids long. The V gene's germline CDR1 is SGDLS and CDR2 YYNGEE. The CDR3 is CASSARQGADEQYF. CDR3 coding DNA: TGTGCCAGCAGCGCAAGACAGGGGGCGGATGAGCAGTACTTC.

This clone has a handful of counts. This chain links TRBV18 with TRBJ1-4; the D gene is possibly TRBD1 (5 bases). This CDR3 is 14 amino acids long. With 1 base removed from V and 8 bases from J, the gap between germline ends came to 11 bases. Germline V gives CDR1 KGHSH, CDR2 LQKENI. CDR3 amino acids: CASSPRARGEKLFF. The CDR3 nucleotides read TGTGCCAGCTCACCACGGGCCCGGGGGGAAAAACTGTTTTTT.

V is TRBV7-9 and J is TRBJ2-7; D may be TRBD2 (5 bases). The CDR3 has 14 amino acids. The ends were cut back, 0 bases at V and 3 bases at J, with 9 bases in the middle. The germline V gene encodes CDR1 SEHNR and CDR2 FQNEAQ (reference sequence). The CDR3 spells CASSLAGSDYEQYF. CDR3 bases: TGTGCCAGCAGCTTAGCGGGTAGCGACTACGAGCAGTACTTC.

The genes are TRBV5-1 and TRBJ1-1; D gene unclear. In germline, CDR1 is SGHRS, CDR2 YFSETQ. V was clipped by 2 bases and J by 1 base, with 9 bases between them. The CDR3 length is 14 residues. CDR3: CASSFLSENTEAFF. Written as DNA, the CDR3 is TGCGCCAGCAGCTTTTTGTCAGAGAACACTGAAGCTTTCTTT.

Concerning this clone: The same CDR3 can be traced to other DNA sequences in this sample. The V call is TRBV7-2, the J call TRBJ1-5; no definite D call. CDR1 is SGHTA and CDR2 is FQGNSA in the germline V gene. Trimming pared 1 base from V and 1 base from J, leaving 8 bases between. The CDR3 is 15 residues long. CDR3 sequence (DNA): TGTGCCAGCAGCTTAGTCGGGTCAAGCAATCAGCCCCAGCATTTT. Protein product: CASSLVGSSNQPQHF. The variable domain in full, with the rest retrieved from reference TRBV7-2 and TRBJ1-5, is GAGVSQSPSNKVTEKGKDVELRCDPISGHTALYWYRQSLGQGLEFLIYFQGNSAPDKSGLPSDRFSAERTGGSVSTLTIQRTQQEDSAVYLCASSLVGSSNQPQHFGDGTRLSIL.

The genes are TRBV14 and TRBJ2-3; D is possibly TRBD2 (5 bases). Germline V gives CDR1 SGHDN, CDR2 FVKESK. The CDR3 extends over 15 amino acids. Between the trimmed V and J ends, which lost 2 bases and 0 bases, there was a span of 9 bases. The CDR3 region has the DNA TGTGCCAGCAGCCAAACTAGTCAAAGCACAGATACGCAGTATTTT. The encoded protein is CASSQTSQSTDTQYF. Together with reference TRBV14 and TRBJ2-3, the CDR3 gives the full variable domain: EAGVTQFPSHSVIEKGQTVTLRCDPISGHDNLYWYRRVMGKEIKFLLHFVKESKQDESGMPNNRFLAERTGGTYSTLKVQPAELEDSGVYFCASSQTSQSTDTQYFGPGTRLTVL.

The chain links TRBV29-1 to TRBJ2-6; 8 bases match TRBD1. Trimming removed 7 bases from V and 0 bases from J; junction bases left unmatched: 5. CDR1 is SQVTM, CDR2 ANQGSEA, per germline. The CDR3 is 15 residues long. As DNA, the CDR3 is TGCAGCGCCGGGACAGGAATCTCTGGGGCCAACGTCCTGACTTTC. This translates into CSAGTGISGANVLTF.

A single count supports this clone. V gene TRBV12-5 combines with J gene TRBJ2-3, with D unresolved. This CDR3 comprises 13 residues. V gave up 0 bases and J gave up 6 bases, with 7 bases separating them. Per the germline V gene, CDR1 is LGHNT and CDR2 is FRNRAP. The CDR3 is CASGLVRSDTQYF. CDR3 nucleotide sequence: TGTGCTAGTGGTTTGGTACGGTCGGATACGCAGTATTTT.

This chain's CDR3 is CASGHNRGTEAFF. The DNA for the CDR3 is TGTGCTAGTGGACATAACAGGGGTACTGAAGCTTTCTTT. J is TRBJ1-1 and V is TRBV12-5, with 7 bases that match TRBD1. Germline V gene data show CDR1 as LGHNT and CDR2 as FRNRAP. There are 13 residues in the CDR3. J gave up 5 bases and V 6 bases, and 6 bases lay outside the gene matches.